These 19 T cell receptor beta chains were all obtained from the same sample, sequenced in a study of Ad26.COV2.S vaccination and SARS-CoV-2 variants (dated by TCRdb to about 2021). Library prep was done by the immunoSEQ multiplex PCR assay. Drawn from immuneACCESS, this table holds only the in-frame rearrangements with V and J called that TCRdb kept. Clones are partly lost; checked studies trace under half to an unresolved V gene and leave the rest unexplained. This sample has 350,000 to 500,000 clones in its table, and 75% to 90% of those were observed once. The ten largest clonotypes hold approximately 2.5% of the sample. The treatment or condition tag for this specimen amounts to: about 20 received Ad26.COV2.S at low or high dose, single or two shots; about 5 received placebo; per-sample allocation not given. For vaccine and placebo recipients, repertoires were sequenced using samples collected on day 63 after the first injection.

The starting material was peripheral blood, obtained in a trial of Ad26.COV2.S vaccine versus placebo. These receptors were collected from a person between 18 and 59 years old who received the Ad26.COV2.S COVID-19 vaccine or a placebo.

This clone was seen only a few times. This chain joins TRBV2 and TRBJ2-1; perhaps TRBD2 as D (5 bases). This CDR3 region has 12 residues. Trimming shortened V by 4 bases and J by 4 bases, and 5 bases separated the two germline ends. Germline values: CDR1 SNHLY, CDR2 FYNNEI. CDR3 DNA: TGTGCCAGCAGTGGGACTTACAATGAGCAGTTCTTC. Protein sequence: CASSGTYNEQFF.

The CDR3 here is CSVAPDGGNQPQHF. CDR3 coding DNA: TGCAGCGTTGCTCCAGACGGGGGCAATCAGCCCCAGCATTTT. This sequence joins TRBV29-1 and TRBJ1-5; D uncertain. Germline lookup yields CDR1 SQVTM and CDR2 ANQGSEA. The CDR3 runs to 14 residues. V lost 4 bases and J lost 2, with 12 bases in between.

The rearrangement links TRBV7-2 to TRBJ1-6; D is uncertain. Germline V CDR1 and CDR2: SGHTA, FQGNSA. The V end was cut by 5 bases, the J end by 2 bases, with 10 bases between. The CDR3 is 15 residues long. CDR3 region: CASSTGATYNSPLHF. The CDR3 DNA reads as TGTGCCAGCAGCACTGGAGCAACCTATAATTCACCCCTCCACTTT.

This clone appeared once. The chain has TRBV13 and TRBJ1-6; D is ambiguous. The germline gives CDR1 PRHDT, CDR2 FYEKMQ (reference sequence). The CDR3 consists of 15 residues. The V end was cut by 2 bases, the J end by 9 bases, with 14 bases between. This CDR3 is CASSLTGSASSPLHF. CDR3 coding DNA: TGTGCCAGCAGCTTAACGGGGTCGGCGAGTTCACCCCTCCACTTT. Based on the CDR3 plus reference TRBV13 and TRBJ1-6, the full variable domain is AAGVIQSPRHLIKEKRETATLKCYPIPRHDTVYWYQQGPGQDPQFLISFYEKMQSDKGSIPDRFSAQQFSDYHSELNMSSLELGDSALYFCASSLTGSASSPLHFGNGTRLTVT.

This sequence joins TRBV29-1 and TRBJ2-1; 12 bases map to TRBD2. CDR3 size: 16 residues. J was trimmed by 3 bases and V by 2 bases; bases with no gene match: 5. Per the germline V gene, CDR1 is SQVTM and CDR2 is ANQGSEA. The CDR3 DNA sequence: TGCAGCGTTGAACCAGGACTAGCGGGGAACTACAATGAGCAGTTCTTC. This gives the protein CSVEPGLAGNYNEQFF.

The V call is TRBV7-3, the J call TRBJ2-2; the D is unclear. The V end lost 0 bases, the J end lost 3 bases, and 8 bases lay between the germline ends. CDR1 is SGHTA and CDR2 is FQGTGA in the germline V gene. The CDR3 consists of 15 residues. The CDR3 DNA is TGTGCCAGCAGCTTAACATCAGACTACACCGGGGAGCTGTTTTTT. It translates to CASSLTSDYTGELFF.

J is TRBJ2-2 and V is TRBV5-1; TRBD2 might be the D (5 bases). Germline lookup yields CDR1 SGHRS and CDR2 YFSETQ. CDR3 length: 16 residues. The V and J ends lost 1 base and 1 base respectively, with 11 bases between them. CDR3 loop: CASSLWEFQNTGELFF. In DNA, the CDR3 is TGCGCCAGCAGCTTGTGGGAGTTCCAGAACACCGGGGAGCTGTTTTTT.

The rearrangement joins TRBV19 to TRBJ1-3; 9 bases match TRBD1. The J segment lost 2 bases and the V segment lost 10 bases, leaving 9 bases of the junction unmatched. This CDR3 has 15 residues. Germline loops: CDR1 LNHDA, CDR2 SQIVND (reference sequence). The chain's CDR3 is CATRGQGWTGNTIYF. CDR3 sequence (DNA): TGTGCCACCAGGGGACAGGGTTGGACTGGAAACACCATATATTTT.

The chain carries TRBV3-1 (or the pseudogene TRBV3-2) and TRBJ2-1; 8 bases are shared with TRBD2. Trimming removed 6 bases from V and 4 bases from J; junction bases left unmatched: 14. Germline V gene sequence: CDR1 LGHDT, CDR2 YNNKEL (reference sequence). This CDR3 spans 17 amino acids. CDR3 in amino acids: CASSPSSGRGSYNEQFF. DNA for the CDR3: TGTGCCAGCAGTCCATCTAGCGGGCGTGGATCGTACAATGAGCAGTTCTTC.

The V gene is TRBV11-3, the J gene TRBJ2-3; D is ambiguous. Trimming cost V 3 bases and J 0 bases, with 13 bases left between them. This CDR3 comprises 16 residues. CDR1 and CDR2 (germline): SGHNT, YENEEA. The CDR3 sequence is CASSLQPFYSTDTQYF. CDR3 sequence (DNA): TGTGCCAGCAGCTTGCAGCCCTTTTATAGCACAGATACGCAGTATTTT.

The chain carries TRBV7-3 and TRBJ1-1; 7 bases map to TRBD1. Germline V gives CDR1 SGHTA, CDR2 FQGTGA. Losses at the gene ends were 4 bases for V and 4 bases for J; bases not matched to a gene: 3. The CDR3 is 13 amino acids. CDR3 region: CASSSQGGTEAFF. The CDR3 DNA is TGTGCCAGCAGCTCCCAGGGGGGCACTGAAGCTTTCTTT.

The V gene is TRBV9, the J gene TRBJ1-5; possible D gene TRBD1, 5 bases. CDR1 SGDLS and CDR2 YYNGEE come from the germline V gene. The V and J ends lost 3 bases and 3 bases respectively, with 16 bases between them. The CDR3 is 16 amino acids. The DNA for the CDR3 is TGTGCCAGCAGCGCGGGACTCGGGGCGGACAATCAGCCCCAGCATTTT. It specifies CASSAGLGADNQPQHF.

In DNA form, the CDR3 reads TGCGCCAGCAGCCAAGATCGGCACAGGGGGCCCGCTAACTATGGCTACACCTTC. It encodes CASSQDRHRGPANYGYTF. This chain joins TRBV4-3 and TRBJ1-2; 9 bases map to TRBD1. Trimming cost V 0 bases and J 0 bases; bases outside gene matches: 8. CDR3 length: 18 residues. Germline values: CDR1 LGHNA, CDR2 YSLEER.

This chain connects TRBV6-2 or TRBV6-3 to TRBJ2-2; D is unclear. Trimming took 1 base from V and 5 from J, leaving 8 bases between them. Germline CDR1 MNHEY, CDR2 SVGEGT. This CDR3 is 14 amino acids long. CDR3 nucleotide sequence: TGTGCCAGCAGTTACTTTAAGGGAACCGGGGAGCTGTTTTTT. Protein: CASSYFKGTGELFF.

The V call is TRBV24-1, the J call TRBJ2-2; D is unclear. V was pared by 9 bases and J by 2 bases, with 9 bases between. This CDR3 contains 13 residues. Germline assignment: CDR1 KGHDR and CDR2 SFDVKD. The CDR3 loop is CATEYTNTGELFF. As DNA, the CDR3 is TGTGCCACCGAATATACCAACACCGGGGAGCTGTTTTTT.

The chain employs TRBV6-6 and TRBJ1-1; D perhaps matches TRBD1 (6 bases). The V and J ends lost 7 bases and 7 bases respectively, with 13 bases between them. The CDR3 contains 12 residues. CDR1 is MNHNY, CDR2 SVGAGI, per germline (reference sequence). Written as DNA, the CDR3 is TGTGCCAGCATAGTGATGACAGGTGAAGCTTTCTTT. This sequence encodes CASIVMTGEAFF.

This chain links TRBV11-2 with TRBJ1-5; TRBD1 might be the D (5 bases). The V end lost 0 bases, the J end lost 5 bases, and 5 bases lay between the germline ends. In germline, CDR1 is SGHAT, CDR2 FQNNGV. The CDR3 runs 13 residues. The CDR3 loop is CASSLEGDQPQHF. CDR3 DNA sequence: TGTGCCAGCAGCTTAGAGGGGGATCAGCCCCAGCATTTT.

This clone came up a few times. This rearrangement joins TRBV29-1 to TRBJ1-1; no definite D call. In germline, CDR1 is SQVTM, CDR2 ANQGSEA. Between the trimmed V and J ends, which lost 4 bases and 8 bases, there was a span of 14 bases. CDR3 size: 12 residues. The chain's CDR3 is CSVGLRTAEAFF. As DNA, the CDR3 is TGCAGCGTTGGGCTCAGAACAGCCGAAGCTTTCTTT. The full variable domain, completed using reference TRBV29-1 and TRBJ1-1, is SAVISQKPSRDICQRGTSLTIQCQVDSQVTMMFWYRQQPGQSLTLIATANQGSEATYESGFVIDKFPISRPNLTFSTLTVSNMSPEDSSIYLCSVGLRTAEAFFGQGTRLTVV.

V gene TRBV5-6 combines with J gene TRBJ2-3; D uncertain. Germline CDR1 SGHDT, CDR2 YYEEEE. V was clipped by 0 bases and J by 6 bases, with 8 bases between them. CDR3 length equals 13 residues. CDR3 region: CASSLVDADTQYF. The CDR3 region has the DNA TGTGCCAGCAGCTTGGTGGACGCGGATACGCAGTATTTT.